The following is a T cell receptor beta chain sequence with its context. The entry originates in a study of T cells in Graves' hyperthyroidism and ophthalmopathy. TCR beta CDR3 regions were amplified from RNA transcripts. The TCR CDR3 was amplified in a first-round RT-PCR using the HTBI primer set. TCRdb reanalysed the multiplex PCR reads using MiXCR and keeps one entry per CDR3 protein. The table shows 30,000 to 40,000 distinct CDR3 sequences, with around half occurring only once. The sequence came from a woman in her 50s with Graves' hyperthyroidism that later progressed to Graves' ophthalmopathy. Material for sequencing was blood.

CDR3 region: CTPGLAGAFSYEQYF. The CDR3 DNA reads TGCACCCCGGGACTAGCGGGAGCCTTCTCCTACGAGCAGTACTTC. The gene calls are TRBV20-1 and TRBJ2-7, with 14 nucleotides matching TRBD2. Germline loops: CDR1 DFQATT, CDR2 SNEGSKA (reference sequence). CDR3 length equals 15 residues.